These T cell receptor beta chains were read from a single sample in a study of blood T cell repertoires in COVID-19. Profiled with immunoSEQ multiplex PCR; TCRdb holds only in-frame clones, not every one. Of a few hundred thousand clones in the sample, more than 75% were seen once. The sequenced sample was peripheral blood. The receptors shown here come from a human donor in a cohort sampled during active COVID-19. CDR3s include the opening cysteine and the closing phenylalanine or tryptophan. A D gene is named only where the DNA matches it firmly. Not all rows give a size; the values are once, few, many and, for expanded clones, a class.

J | length | D | V | size | DNA | CDR3
TRBJ2-1 | 16 | TRBD2 | TRBV11-3 | medium-sized | TGTGCCAAGGGACTAGCGGGAGCGGGCGCCTACAATGAGCAGTTCTTC | CAKGLAGAGAYNEQFF
TRBJ2-7 | 14 | TRBD2 | TRBV10-3 | - | TGTGCCATCACCTGGACTAGCGGGAGGTCCGAGCAGTACTTC | CAITWTSGRSEQYF
TRBJ1-1 | 14 | TRBD1 | TRBV10-3 | - | TGTGCCATCACCCCGGACAGGGTCAACACTGAAGCTTTCTTT | CAITPDRVNTEAFF
TRBJ2-1 | 14 | TRBD2 | TRBV30 | - | TGTGCCTGGAAACCCTGGCGGGAGAAGGATGAGCAGTTCTTC | CAWKPWREKDEQFF
TRBJ1-1 | 14 | - | TRBV6-1 | few | TGTGCCAGCAGTGAAGACTCGCGGCAGTATGAGGGCTTCTTT | CASSEDSRQYEGFF
TRBJ2-2 | 18 | - | TRBV4-2 | - | TGTGCCAGCAGCCAAGACCGACGACTAGTTTTTAACACCGGGGAGCTGTTTTTT | CASSQDRRLVFNTGELFF
TRBJ2-7 | 11 | - | TRBV2 | - | TGTGCCAGCAGGCTAGTCTACGAGCAGTACTTC | CASRLVYEQYF
TRBJ2-2 | 16 | TRBD1 | TRBV19 | - | TGTGCCAGTAAGGTCCGGGTAAACAGGGGAACCGGGGAGCTGTTTTTT | CASKVRVNRGTGELFF
TRBJ1-3 | 14 | - | TRBV5-6 | - | TGTGCCAGCAGCCTAGGGGGTTCTGGAAACACCATATATTTT | CASSLGGSGNTIYF
TRBJ2-1 | 14 | - | TRBV6-1 | - | TGTGCCAGCAGTGAACGGCGGGGTGCCAATGAGCAGTTCTTC | CASSERRGANEQFF
TRBJ2-7 | 15 | - | TRBV3-1/TRBV3-2 | - | TGTGCCAGCAGCCAAGAGGCAGGGTACTCCTACGAGCAGTACTTC | CASSQEAGYSYEQYF
TRBJ2-7 | 18 | TRBD1 | TRBV7-9 | - | TGTGCCAGCAGCTCATTCGCGGACAGGGGGCTATACTCCTACGAGCAGTACTTC | CASSSFADRGLYSYEQYF
TRBJ1-5 | 16 | - | TRBV12-2 | - | TGTGCAAGTCGCTTAGGATTTACAGACCTTAATCAGCCCCAGCATTTT | CASRLGFTDLNQPQHF
TRBJ1-1 | 14 | - | TRBV19 | - | TGTGCCAGTAGTATTGTTTCCATGAACACTGAAGCTTTCTTT | CASSIVSMNTEAFF
TRBJ2-7 | 13 | - | TRBV3-1/TRBV3-2 | - | TGTGCCAGCAGCCAAGTCCCCACCTACGAGCAGTACTTC | CASSQVPTYEQYF
TRBJ2-7 | 16 | TRBD1 | TRBV5-1 | - | TGCGCCAGCAGCTGGGGGGAGGACAGGGGACCCTACGAGCAGTACTTC | CASSWGEDRGPYEQYF
TRBJ2-6 | 19 | - | TRBV27 | - | TGTGCCAGCAGTTTAATGGCGACTCAACTTAACTCTGGGGCCAACGTCCTGACTTTC | CASSLMATQLNSGANVLTF
TRBJ1-5 | 13 | - | TRBV2 | - | TGTGCCAGCCAGGGTGGAGAAAATCAGCCCCAGCATTTT | CASQGGENQPQHF
TRBJ1-1 | 13 | - | TRBV19 | - | TGTGCCAGTAGTCGAGTGCGGTACACTGAAGCTTTCTTT | CASSRVRYTEAFF
TRBJ1-2 | 16 | - | TRBV21-1 | - | TGTGCCAGCAGCAAACGGGGGGCAGGATTCGACTATGGCTACACCTTC | CASSKRGAGFDYGYTF
TRBJ2-2 | 14 | - | TRBV3-1/TRBV3-2 | - | TGTGCCAGCAGCCAAGTTTACTTAGACTGGGAGCTGTTTTTT | CASSQVYLDWELFF
TRBJ1-1 | 15 | - | TRBV7-3 | - | TGTGCCAGCAGCTTATCAGGGGTTTGGTCCACTGAAGCTTTCTTT | CASSLSGVWSTEAFF
TRBJ1-5 | 14 | - | TRBV24-1 | - | TGTGCCACCAGGAACGGGGGTTATGGTCAGCCCCAGCATTTT | CATRNGGYGQPQHF
TRBJ2-3 | 15 | TRBD1 | TRBV6-6 | - | TGTGCCAGCCACGTGAGACAGGGGGCGCGTGATACGCAGTATTTT | CASHVRQGARDTQYF
TRBJ1-1 | 14 | TRBD1 | TRBV5-1 | - | TGCGCCAGCAGCACCGGACAGGGCGGGGCTGAAGCTTTCTTT | CASSTGQGGAEAFF
TRBJ2-5 | 17 | TRBD2 | TRBV5-1 | - | TGCGCCAGCAGCTTGAACAATGCGGGAGGGCCGGGGGAGACCCAGTACTTC | CASSLNNAGGPGETQYF
TRBJ2-7 | 16 | - | TRBV3-1/TRBV3-2 | - | TGTGCCAGCAGCCAAGGCAACGGGTTACCGATCTACGAGCAGTACTTC | CASSQGNGLPIYEQYF
TRBJ1-5 | 13 | - | TRBV9 | few | TGTGCCAGCAGCGTAGGGTCCAGGGAGCCCCAGCATTTT | CASSVGSREPQHF
TRBJ2-5 | 15 | TRBD2 | TRBV7-9 | - | TGTGCCAGCAGCTTGATAGCGGGGTACCAAGAGACCCAGTACTTC | CASSLIAGYQETQYF
TRBJ2-1 | 17 | TRBD2 | TRBV3-1/TRBV3-2 | - | TGTGCCAGCAGCCCCAATGGACTAGCGGGAGCCCACAATGAGCAGTTCTTC | CASSPNGLAGAHNEQFF
TRBJ1-2 | 13 | TRBD1 | TRBV11-2 | few | TGTGCCAGCAGCCCAGGACAGGACTATGGCTACACCTTC | CASSPGQDYGYTF
TRBJ2-7 | 15 | TRBD2 | TRBV27 | - | TGTGCCAGCAGTTTAGGGGTAGCGGGGGGTAACGAGCAGTACTTC | CASSLGVAGGNEQYF
TRBJ2-7 | 14 | TRBD1 | TRBV4-1 | - | TGCGCCAGCAGCCAAACAGGGGGCGAATACGAGCAGTACTTC | CASSQTGGEYEQYF
TRBJ2-1 | 20 | TRBD1 | TRBV3-1/TRBV3-2 | - | TGTGCCAGCAGCCATACCCCGGGACAGACTTATTTCAGCTCCTACAATGAGCAGTTCTTC | CASSHTPGQTYFSSYNEQFF
TRBJ2-1 | 17 | TRBD2 | TRBV5-5 | - | TGTGCCAGCAGCGTCTGGACTAGCGGGGGGCTTTACAATGAGCAGTTCTTC | CASSVWTSGGLYNEQFF
TRBJ1-5 | 15 | TRBD1 | TRBV7-9 | - | TGTGCCAGCAGCAACGACAGGGGGAGTCCTCAGCCCCAGCATTTT | CASSNDRGSPQPQHF
TRBJ2-3 | 16 | TRBD2 | TRBV6-1 | - | TGTGCCAGCAGTGACGGTGGGTCTAGCGGGAGGGGTACGCAGTATTTT | CASSDGGSSGRGTQYF
TRBJ1-2 | 14 | - | TRBV2 | - | TGTGCCAGCAGCAAACAGGGCCGGACCTATGGCTACACCTTC | CASSKQGRTYGYTF
TRBJ2-3 | 14 | - | TRBV19 | - | TGTGCCACTACGCCCCAGCGGAACACAGATACGCAGTATTTT | CATTPQRNTDTQYF
TRBJ2-2 | 17 | - | TRBV21-1 | - | TGTGCCAGCAGCAGGGACGCACGGGGGGGGAACACCGGGGAGCTGTTTTTT | CASSRDARGGNTGELFF
TRBJ2-2 | 14 | - | TRBV10-1 | - | TGCGCCAGCAGCCCTACGACAAGCACCGGGGAGCTGTTTTTT | CASSPTTSTGELFF
TRBJ2-3 | 16 | TRBD2 | TRBV11-2 | - | TGTGCCAGCAGCCTAGGGGCTAGCGGGAGGGTAGATACGCAGTATTTT | CASSLGASGRVDTQYF
TRBJ2-1 | 16 | TRBD2 | TRBV5-6 | - | TGTGCCAGCAGCTTGGCCAGCGGGGGGCCGAGATATGAGCAGTTCTTC | CASSLASGGPRYEQFF
TRBJ2-5 | 14 | - | TRBV3-1/TRBV3-2 | - | TGTGCCAGCAGCCCCAGGGTGGATACTGAGACCCAGTACTTC | CASSPRVDTETQYF
TRBJ2-7 | 14 | - | TRBV5-1 | - | TGCGCCAGCAGCTTGGCCGGGAAGCACGGGGAGCAGTACTTC | CASSLAGKHGEQYF
TRBJ2-3 | 15 | TRBD2 | TRBV15 | - | TGTGCCACCAGCCGGACTAGCGGGAGCGTGGATACGCAGTATTTT | CATSRTSGSVDTQYF
TRBJ1-1 | 14 | TRBD1 | TRBV18 | - | TGTGCCAGCTCACAACAGATACAGGGGTCCCGATTGGCATTT | CASSQQIQGSRLAF
TRBJ1-4 | 14 | - | TRBV6-5 | - | TGTGCCAGCACACCGAGGGGACAAACAGGAAAACTGTTTTTT | CASTPRGQTGKLFF
TRBJ1-5 | 13 | - | TRBV12-3/TRBV12-4 | - | TGTGCCAGCAGAGTTTCGGGTAATCAGCCCCAGCATTTT | CASRVSGNQPQHF
TRBJ1-5 | 15 | TRBD1 | TRBV6-5 | once | TGTGCCAGCAGTCCCGGGACAGGGGGCAATCAGCCCCAGCATTTT | CASSPGTGGNQPQHF
TRBJ2-2 | 13 | - | TRBV30 | - | TGTGCCTGGAGTGCGGGGGACACCGGGGAGCTGTTTTTT | CAWSAGDTGELFF
TRBJ2-7 | 13 | - | TRBV11-1 | once | TGTGCCAGCAGCTTGGACACCGGCTACGAGCAGTACTTC | CASSLDTGYEQYF
TRBJ1-1 | 14 | - | TRBV6-5 | - | TGTGCCAGCATAATATCGGCGGGCAACACTGAAGCTTTCTTT | CASIISAGNTEAFF
TRBJ1-1 | 15 | TRBD1 | TRBV11-2 | - | TGTGCCAGCCTACAGGGGAAGGGATTGAACACTGAAGCTTTCTTT | CASLQGKGLNTEAFF